A single sample gave rise to the 26 T cell receptor beta chains below, sequenced in a study of blood T cell repertoires in COVID-19 (dated by TCRdb to the early 2020s). The library was generated by the immunoSEQ multiplex PCR assay. The table was pulled from immuneACCESS by TCRdb, which kept in-frame rearrangements only. Such tables lose some clones; where checked, under half of the loss comes from unresolved V genes, and the rest has no known cause. The sample table lists about 350,000 clones, roughly 90% of them with a count of one. The top ten clones comprise more than 7.5% of the sample. Sequencing input: peripheral blood. The receptors originated from a young man with COVID-19, enrolled during active disease.

This rearrangement joins TRBV3-1 (or the pseudogene TRBV3-2) to TRBJ1-1; D possibly corresponds to TRBD1 (6 bases). V was cut by 3 bases and J by 2 bases, with 10 bases left in between. The CDR3 runs to 14 residues. Germline V gene sequence: CDR1 LGHDT, CDR2 YNNKEL (reference sequence). The CDR3 bases are TGTGCCAGCAGCCATTTGGGGGCTAACACTGAAGCTTTCTTT. This translates into CASSHLGANTEAFF.

The J gene is TRBJ1-3, the V gene TRBV4-1, with D unresolved. The CDR3 consists of 15 residues. Trimming stripped 1 base from V and 2 bases from J, with 9 bases between. CDR1 is MGHRA and CDR2 is YSYEKL in the germline V gene. In DNA form, the CDR3 reads TGCGCCAGCAGCCAAGTAAGCGCGGCTGGAAACACCATATATTTT. It yields the protein CASSQVSAAGNTIYF.

The chain couples TRBV11-3 to TRBJ2-4; TRBD1 aligns across 7 bases. This CDR3 has 20 amino acids. From germline, CDR1 is SGHNT and CDR2 YENEEA. V lost 4 bases and J lost 0; bases outside the gene matches: 18. CDR3 sequence: CASSYNLRTGWVIAKNIQYF. The CDR3 DNA reads as TGTGCCAGCAGCTACAACCTACGGACAGGCTGGGTCATAGCCAAAAACATTCAGTACTTC.

The chain has TRBV27 and TRBJ1-2; D possibly corresponds to TRBD1 (5 bases). Germline CDR1 reads MNHEY; CDR2 reads SMNVEV (reference sequence). Trimming removed 4 bases from V and 5 bases from J, with 17 bases in between. The CDR3 is made up of 15 amino acids. In nucleotides, the CDR3 is TGTGCCAGCAGTTCCACAATCGGACGGGGGTATGGCTACACCTTC. This codes for CASSSTIGRGYGYTF.

The chain carries TRBV23-1 and TRBJ2-7, with 15 bases matching TRBD2. TRBV23-1 is given ORF status, its function remaining uncertain. J gave up 1 base and V 6 bases, and 10 bases lay outside the gene matches. The CDR3 is made up of 18 amino acids. For the CDR3, the DNA is TGCGCCAGCAGGCCAGGACTAGCGGGAGGGCCATTATCCTACGAGCAGTACTTC. Protein sequence: CASRPGLAGGPLSYEQYF.

The rearrangement links TRBV6-2 or TRBV6-3 to TRBJ2-1; TRBD2 matches 10 bases. The CDR3 runs 20 residues. V shed 4 bases and J 1 base; nucleotides not matched to a gene: 16. Germline-derived CDR1 and CDR2 are MNHEY and SVGEGT. CDR3 residues: CASSSGLLAGGQTSYNEQFF. CDR3 sequence (DNA): TGTGCCAGCAGTTCCGGCTTGTTAGCGGGAGGCCAAACTTCCTACAATGAGCAGTTCTTC.

This chain links TRBV6-5 with TRBJ1-5; D not certain. CDR3 length: 15 amino acids. V lost 0 bases and J lost 1, with 7 bases in between. The V gene's germline CDR1 is MNHEY and CDR2 SVGAGI. The CDR3 region is CASSYSTGSNQPQHF. CDR3 DNA sequence: TGTGCCAGCAGTTACTCGACGGGAAGCAATCAGCCCCAGCATTTT.

The rearrangement joins TRBV5-1 to TRBJ2-2; 10 positions agree with TRBD2. The CDR3 is 15 residues long. From germline, CDR1 is SGHRS and CDR2 YFSETQ. V lost 2 bases and J lost 6; bases outside the gene matches: 4. CDR3 region: CASSLTSGKAGELFF. CDR3 in DNA: TGCGCCAGCAGCTTAACTAGCGGGAAGGCCGGGGAGCTGTTTTTT. Complete variable domain (other parts from reference TRBV5-1 and TRBJ2-2): KAGVTQTPRYLIKTRGQQVTLSCSPISGHRSVSWYQQTPGQGLQFLFEYFSETQRNKGNFPGRFSGRQFSNSRSEMNVSTLELGDSALYLCASSLTSGKAGELFFGEGSRLTVL.

This chain joins TRBV5-1 and TRBJ2-7; D perhaps matches TRBD1 (6 bases). V dropped 0 bases and J dropped 3 bases, with 10 bases sitting between them. Germline loops: CDR1 SGHRS, CDR2 YFSETQ. The CDR3 is made up of 14 amino acids. This chain's CDR3 is CASSLGQARYEQYF. Written as DNA, the CDR3 is TGCGCCAGCAGCTTGGGACAGGCGCGCTACGAGCAGTACTTC. The complete variable domain, with remaining parts taken from reference TRBV5-1 and TRBJ2-7, reads KAGVTQTPRYLIKTRGQQVTLSCSPISGHRSVSWYQQTPGQGLQFLFEYFSETQRNKGNFPGRFSGRQFSNSRSEMNVSTLELGDSALYLCASSLGQARYEQYFGPGTRLTVT.

V and J are TRBV7-2 and TRBJ1-2; D gene uncertain. This CDR3 contains 14 residues. V lost 1 base and J 4 bases, leaving 10 bases between the germline ends. CDR1 and CDR2 from the germline V gene are SGHTA and FQGNSA. The CDR3 is CASSLEATRYGYTF. CDR3 nucleotides: TGTGCCAGCAGCTTAGAAGCAACCCGCTATGGCTACACCTTC.

About this clone itself: Other DNA variants within this sample encode the same CDR3. The gene calls are TRBV24-1 and TRBJ2-7; 7 bases are shared with TRBD1. CDR1 is KGHDR, CDR2 SFDVKD, per germline. This CDR3 is built from 13 residues. V dropped 4 bases and J dropped 3; count of bases not matched to a gene: 2. In DNA form, the CDR3 reads TGTGCCACCAGTGACCGACAGGGCTACGAGCAGTACTTC. Translating gives CATSDRQGYEQYF.

The gene calls are TRBV7-2 and TRBJ2-6, with D possibly being TRBD2 (7 bases). V was clipped by 4 bases and J by 4 bases, with 14 bases between them. The CDR3 runs to 16 residues. The germline V gene has CDR1 SGHTA and CDR2 FQGNSA. The CDR3 here is CASSSSGGAGANVLTF. CDR3 DNA: TGTGCCAGCAGCTCGAGTGGGGGGGCAGGGGCCAACGTCCTGACTTTC.

The genes are TRBV21-1 and TRBJ1-5. TRBV21-1 is reported as a pseudogene. This CDR3 region has 18 residues. The CDR3 sequence is CASRLARTGDYSNQPQHF. As DNA, the CDR3 is TGTGCCAGCAGACTCGCCCGGACGGGGGATTATAGCAATCAGCCCCAGCATTTT.

The chain joins TRBV11-3 to TRBJ2-3; TRBD1 matches 8 bases. Trimming removed 5 bases from V and 4 bases from J; junction bases left unmatched: 11. Germline-derived CDR1 and CDR2 are SGHNT and YENEEA. CDR3 size: 16 residues. The CDR3 region has the DNA TGTGCCAGCAGCCCCAGAACAGGGGGTTGGTCAGATACGCAGTATTTT. Its protein is CASSPRTGGWSDTQYF.

This clone was detected once. V is TRBV7-2 and J is TRBJ1-2; no firm D call. The CDR3 sequence is 12 residues long. Germline CDR1 is SGHTA and CDR2 is FQGNSA. V was clipped by 6 bases and J by 8 bases, with 13 bases between them. In DNA, the CDR3 is TGTGCCAGCAGGTTCACGGAGGAGGGCTACACCTTC. It translates to CASRFTEEGYTF.

The rearrangement links TRBV10-3 to TRBJ1-6, with 7 positions matching TRBD1. This CDR3 is built from 18 residues. V lost 2 bases to trimming and J lost 0 bases; unmatched junction nucleotides: 7. The germline CDR1 and CDR2 sequences are ENHRY and SYGVKD. This chain's CDR3 is CAISEATGQSSYNSPLHF. CDR3 bases: TGTGCCATCAGTGAGGCGACAGGGCAGAGCTCCTATAATTCACCCCTCCACTTT.

The V gene is TRBV20-1, the J gene TRBJ2-7, with 7 bases matching TRBD2. There are 15 residues in the CDR3. CDR1 and CDR2 from the germline V gene are DFQATT and SNEGSKA (reference sequence). The trim removed 3 bases at V and 3 bases at J, leaving 11 bases unmatched. CDR3 region: CSASMGLAAVYEQYF. The CDR3 DNA follows: TGCAGTGCTAGTATGGGGCTAGCGGCGGTCTACGAGCAGTACTTC.

The chain is built from TRBV14 and TRBJ2-1; no clear D. CDR1 and CDR2 (germline): SGHDN, FVKESK. The V end lost 5 bases, the J end lost 1 base, and 6 bases lay between the germline ends. This CDR3 region has 13 residues. Written as DNA, the CDR3 is TGTGCCAGCAGCTCAGTATCCTACAATGAGCAGTTCTTC. Translating gives CASSSVSYNEQFF.

The CDR3 spells CAWSKEGTDTQYF. In DNA, the CDR3 is TGTGCCTGGAGTAAAGAGGGCACAGATACGCAGTATTTT. The rearrangement uses TRBV30 and TRBJ2-3; no reliable D call. Germline CDR1 and CDR2: GTSNPN and SVGIG (reference sequence). Trimming took off 2 bases at V and 1 base at J, with 7 bases between the two ends. CDR3 size: 13 residues. The entire variable domain, with the rest obtained from reference TRBV30 and TRBJ2-3, is as follows: SQTIHQWPATLVQPVGSPLSLECTVEGTSNPNLYWYRQAAGRGLQLLFYSVGIGQISSEVPQNLSASRPQDRQFILSSKKLLLSDSGFYLCAWSKEGTDTQYFGPGTRLTVL.

This chain uses TRBV6-5 with TRBJ1-3; TRBD1 aligns across 7 bases. This CDR3 contains 14 residues. Looked up from germline, CDR1 is MNHEY and CDR2 is SVGAGI. J gave up 4 bases and V 4 bases, and 4 bases lay outside the gene matches. CDR3 coding DNA: TGTGCCAGCAGTTCCGGGACAGCAGGAAACACCATATATTTT. It encodes CASSSGTAGNTIYF.

The chain couples TRBV7-2 to TRBJ2-7, with a possible D match to TRBD1 (7 bases). The CDR3 length is 17 residues. V was shortened by 1 base and J by 1 base, with 17 bases between the two germline ends. CDR1 SGHTA and CDR2 FQGNSA come from the germline V gene. The DNA for the CDR3 is TGTGCCAGCAGCTTAGTAAGGTGGGGGGACAGTTCCTACGAGCAGTACTTC. Its translation is CASSLVRWGDSSYEQYF.

CDR3 in DNA: TGTGCCAGCAGCGTAGGGCACCCGGGACAGGGGTTCTACGAGCAGTACTTC. This encodes CASSVGHPGQGFYEQYF. The V gene is TRBV9, the J gene TRBJ2-7, with 10 bases identical to TRBD1. J gave up 3 bases and V 0 bases, and 9 bases lay outside the gene matches. Germline V gene lookup returns CDR1 SGDLS and CDR2 YYNGEE. This CDR3 contains 17 residues.

The chain joins TRBV27 to TRBJ2-1, with 7 bases aligning to TRBD2. The trim removed 5 bases at V and 3 bases at J, leaving 4 bases unmatched. The CDR3 extends over 14 amino acids. Germline assignment: CDR1 MNHEY and CDR2 SMNVEV (reference sequence). The DNA of the CDR3 is TGTGCCAGCAGTCGGACTAGAGTCTACAATGAGCAGTTCTTC. It specifies CASSRTRVYNEQFF.

The V gene is TRBV7-2, the J gene TRBJ1-5, with D possibly being TRBD1 (6 bases). V was clipped by 2 bases and J by 11 bases, with 19 bases between them. In germline, CDR1 is SGHTA, CDR2 FQGNSA. The CDR3 has 15 amino acids. The DNA for the CDR3 is TGTGCCAGCAGCTTAAAGCACCAGGGGTTGAAGGCCCAGCATTTT. Translation: CASSLKHQGLKAQHF.

The chain recombines TRBV6-5 with TRBJ1-1; the D gene is possibly TRBD1 (5 bases). The CDR3 contains 15 residues. From germline, CDR1 is MNHEY and CDR2 SVGAGI. V was clipped by 0 bases and J by 4 bases, with 12 bases between them. The CDR3 is CASSYSDSFFTEAFF. The CDR3 nucleotides are TGTGCCAGCAGTTACTCTGACAGTTTTTTCACTGAAGCTTTCTTT.

The chain joins TRBV5-4 to TRBJ2-7, with 8 bases matching TRBD1. Germline values: CDR1 SGHNT, CDR2 YYREEE (reference sequence). Germline trimming cut 4 bases from V and 5 bases from J; bases unmatched to any gene: 8. The CDR3 covers 14 residues. The chain's CDR3 is CASSPAGGKDEQYF. In DNA, the CDR3 is TGTGCCAGCAGCCCGGCAGGGGGCAAGGACGAGCAGTACTTC.